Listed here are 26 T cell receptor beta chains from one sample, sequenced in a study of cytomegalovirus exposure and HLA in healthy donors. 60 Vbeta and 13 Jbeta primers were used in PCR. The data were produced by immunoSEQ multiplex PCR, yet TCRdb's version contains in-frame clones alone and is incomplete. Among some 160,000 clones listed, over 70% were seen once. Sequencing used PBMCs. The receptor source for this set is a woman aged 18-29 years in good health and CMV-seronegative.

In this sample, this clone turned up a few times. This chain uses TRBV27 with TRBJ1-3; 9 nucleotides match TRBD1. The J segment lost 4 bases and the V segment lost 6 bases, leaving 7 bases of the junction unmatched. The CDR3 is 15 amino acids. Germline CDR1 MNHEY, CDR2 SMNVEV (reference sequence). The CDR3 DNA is TGTGCCAGCAGGTCGACAGGGGGTGGAGGAAACACCATATATTTT. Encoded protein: CASRSTGGGGNTIYF.

CDR3 nucleotide sequence: TGTGCCAGCTCACCTGCGGGGACAGGGGGAAACACCATATATTTT. Its translation is CASSPAGTGGNTIYF. The chain has TRBV18 and TRBJ1-3; TRBD1 aligns across 9 bases. Losses at the gene ends were 3 bases for V and 4 bases for J; bases not matched to a gene: 4. This CDR3 comprises 15 residues. Germline CDR1 reads KGHSH; CDR2 reads LQKENI.

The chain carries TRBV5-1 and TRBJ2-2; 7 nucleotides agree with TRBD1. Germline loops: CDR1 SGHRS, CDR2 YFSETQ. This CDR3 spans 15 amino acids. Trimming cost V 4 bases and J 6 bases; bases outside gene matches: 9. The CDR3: CASSLTGAFPGELFF. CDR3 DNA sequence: TGCGCCAGCAGCCTAACAGGGGCTTTCCCCGGGGAGCTGTTTTTT.

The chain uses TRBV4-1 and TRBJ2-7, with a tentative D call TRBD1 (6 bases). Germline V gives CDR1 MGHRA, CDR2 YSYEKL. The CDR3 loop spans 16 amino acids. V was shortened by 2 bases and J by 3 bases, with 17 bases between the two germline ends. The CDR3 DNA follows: TGCGCCAGCAGCCAATCGATCCCGCAGGGGTTCTACGAGCAGTACTTC. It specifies CASSQSIPQGFYEQYF.

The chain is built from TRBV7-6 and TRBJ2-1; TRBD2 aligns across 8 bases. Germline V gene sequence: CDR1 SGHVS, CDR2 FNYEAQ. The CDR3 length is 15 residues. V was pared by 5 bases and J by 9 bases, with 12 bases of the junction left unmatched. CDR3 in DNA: TGTGCCAGCAGCCCAGGACTAGCCGGTGGGGGTGAGCAGTTCTTC. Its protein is CASSPGLAGGGEQFF.

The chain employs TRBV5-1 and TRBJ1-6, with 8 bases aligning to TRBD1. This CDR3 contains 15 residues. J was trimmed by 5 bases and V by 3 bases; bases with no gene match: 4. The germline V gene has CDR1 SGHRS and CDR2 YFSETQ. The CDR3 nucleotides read TGCGCCAGCAGCTCGCAGGGGGCTAATAATTCACCCCTCCACTTT. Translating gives CASSSQGANNSPLHF.

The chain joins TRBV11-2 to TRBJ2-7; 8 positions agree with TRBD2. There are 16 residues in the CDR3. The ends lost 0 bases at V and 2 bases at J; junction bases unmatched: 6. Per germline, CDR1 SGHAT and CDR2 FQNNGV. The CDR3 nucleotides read TGTGCCAGCAGCTTAGATCGCTCGGGGGGGACCTACGAGCAGTACTTC. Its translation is CASSLDRSGGTYEQYF.

In nucleotides, the CDR3 is TGTGCCAGCACCCGAGGGGGTTTCAACGAGCAGTACTTC. Translation gives CASTRGGFNEQYF. The chain carries TRBV6-1 and TRBJ2-7, with D maybe TRBD1 (6 bases). The CDR3 has 13 amino acids. Germline values: CDR1 MNHNS, CDR2 SASEGT. Trimming pared 7 bases from V and 5 bases from J, leaving 15 bases between.

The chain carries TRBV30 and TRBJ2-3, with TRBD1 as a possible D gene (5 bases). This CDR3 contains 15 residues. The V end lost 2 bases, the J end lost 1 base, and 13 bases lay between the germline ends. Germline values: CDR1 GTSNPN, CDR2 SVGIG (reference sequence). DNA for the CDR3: TGTGCCTGGAGTCGCCTACAGGAGCGCACAGATACGCAGTATTTT. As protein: CAWSRLQERTDTQYF.

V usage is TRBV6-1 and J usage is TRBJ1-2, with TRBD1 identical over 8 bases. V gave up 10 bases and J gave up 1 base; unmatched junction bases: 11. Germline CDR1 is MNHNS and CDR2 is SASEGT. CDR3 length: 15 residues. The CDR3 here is CATRQGQGGNYGYTF. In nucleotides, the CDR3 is TGTGCCACAAGGCAAGGACAGGGAGGTAACTATGGCTACACCTTC.

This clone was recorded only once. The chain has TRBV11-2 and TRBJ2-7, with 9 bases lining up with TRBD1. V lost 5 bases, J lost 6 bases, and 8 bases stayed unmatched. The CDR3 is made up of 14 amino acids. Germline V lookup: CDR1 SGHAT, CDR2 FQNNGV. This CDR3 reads CASSLGQGRREQYF. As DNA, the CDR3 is TGTGCCAGCAGCCTCGGACAGGGGAGGCGCGAGCAGTACTTC. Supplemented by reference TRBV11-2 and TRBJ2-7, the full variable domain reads EAGVAQSPRYKIIEKRQSVAFWCNPISGHATLYWYQQILGQGPKLLIQFQNNGVVDDSQLPKDRFSAERLKGVDSTLKIQPAKLEDSAVYLCASSLGQGRREQYFGPGTRLTVT.

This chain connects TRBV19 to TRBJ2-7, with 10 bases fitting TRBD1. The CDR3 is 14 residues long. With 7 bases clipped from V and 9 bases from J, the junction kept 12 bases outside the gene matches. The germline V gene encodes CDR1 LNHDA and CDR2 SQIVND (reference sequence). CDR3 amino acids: CASTPGQGPYGQYF. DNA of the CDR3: TGTGCCAGTACTCCGGGACAGGGGCCCTATGGGCAGTACTTC.

The CDR3 loop reads CASSLMSGVLGQPQHF. The CDR3 DNA sequence: TGTGCCAGCAGTTTAATGTCGGGGGTTTTGGGACAGCCCCAGCATTTT. The V and J genes are TRBV28 and TRBJ1-5, with TRBD1 as a possible D gene (5 bases). The germline gives CDR1 MDHEN, CDR2 SYDVKM. There are 16 residues in the CDR3. V dropped 2 bases and J dropped 7 bases, with 18 bases sitting between them.

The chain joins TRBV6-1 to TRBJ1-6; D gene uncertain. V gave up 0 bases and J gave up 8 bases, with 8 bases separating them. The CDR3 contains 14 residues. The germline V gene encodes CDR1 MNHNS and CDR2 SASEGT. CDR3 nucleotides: TGTGCCAGCAGTGAAGCGCCGGTTTATTCACCCCTCCACTTT. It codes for CASSEAPVYSPLHF.

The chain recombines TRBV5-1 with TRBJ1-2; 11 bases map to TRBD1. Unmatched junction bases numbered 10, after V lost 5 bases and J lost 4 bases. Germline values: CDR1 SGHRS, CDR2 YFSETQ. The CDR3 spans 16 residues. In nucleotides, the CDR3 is TGCGCCAGCAGTCGACAGCCCGGGACAGGGGGCTATGGCTACACCTTC. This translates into CASSRQPGTGGYGYTF. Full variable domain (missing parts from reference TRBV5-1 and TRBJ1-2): KAGVTQTPRYLIKTRGQQVTLSCSPISGHRSVSWYQQTPGQGLQFLFEYFSETQRNKGNFPGRFSGRQFSNSRSEMNVSTLELGDSALYLCASSRQPGTGGYGYTFGSGTRLTVV.

As DNA, the CDR3 is TGTGCCAGCCCCCCGGGGGGTACTGGAAACACCATATATTTT. Its translation: CASPPGGTGNTIYF. The rearrangement links TRBV6-4 to TRBJ1-3, with a tentative D call TRBD1 (5 bases). V lost 8 bases to trimming and J lost 2 bases, with 13 bases between them. The CDR3 has 14 amino acids. Per the germline V gene, CDR1 is MRHNA and CDR2 is SNTAGT.

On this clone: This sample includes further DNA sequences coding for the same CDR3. The CDR3: CASSSRQGNTEAFF. The CDR3 DNA is TGCGCCAGCAGCTCGAGACAGGGGAACACTGAAGCTTTCTTT. V usage is TRBV5-1 and J usage is TRBJ1-1; 7 nucleotides agree with TRBD1. After removal of 3 bases from V and 1 base from J, the junction contained 3 bases not matched to a gene. This CDR3 is built from 14 residues. Germline loops: CDR1 SGHRS, CDR2 YFSETQ.

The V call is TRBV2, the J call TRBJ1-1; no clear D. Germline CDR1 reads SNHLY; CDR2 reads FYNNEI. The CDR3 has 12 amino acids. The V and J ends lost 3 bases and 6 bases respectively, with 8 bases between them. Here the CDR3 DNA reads TGTGCCAGCAGTGAGTCAGACTCTGAAGCTTTCTTT. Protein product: CASSESDSEAFF.

CDR3 DNA sequence: TGTGCCAGCAAACGGACAGCAGACTCCTACGAGCAGTACTTC. Translated: CASKRTADSYEQYF. The V and J genes are TRBV27 and TRBJ2-7, with D perhaps TRBD1 (6 bases). The CDR3 is 14 residues long. V was pared by 7 bases and J by 0 bases, with 13 bases between. CDR1 and CDR2 from the germline V gene are MNHEY and SMNVEV (reference sequence).

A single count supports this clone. CDR3 residues: CASSFRGEHEQYF. DNA of the CDR3: TGTGCCAGCAGCTTTCGGGGGGAACACGAGCAGTACTTC. The chain has TRBV7-8 and TRBJ2-5; 7 bases are shared with TRBD2. The J call may not be correct, given that the DNA end is closer to TRBJ2-7. The CDR3 length is 13 residues. The germline CDR1 and CDR2 sequences are SGHVS and FQNEAQ.

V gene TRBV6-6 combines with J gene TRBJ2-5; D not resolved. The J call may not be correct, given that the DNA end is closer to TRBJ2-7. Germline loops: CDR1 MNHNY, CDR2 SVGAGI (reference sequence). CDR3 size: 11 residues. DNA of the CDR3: TGTGCCAGTTCCGAATCCTACGAGCAGTACTTC. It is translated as CASSESYEQYF.

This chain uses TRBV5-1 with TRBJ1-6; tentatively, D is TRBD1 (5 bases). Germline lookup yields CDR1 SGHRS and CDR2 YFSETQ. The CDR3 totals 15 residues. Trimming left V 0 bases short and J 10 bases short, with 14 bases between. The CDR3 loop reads CASSLGGPDRSPLHF. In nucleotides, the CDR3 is TGCGCCAGCAGCTTGGGGGGCCCCGATAGGTCACCCCTCCACTTT. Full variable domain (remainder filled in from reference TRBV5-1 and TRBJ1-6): KAGVTQTPRYLIKTRGQQVTLSCSPISGHRSVSWYQQTPGQGLQFLFEYFSETQRNKGNFPGRFSGRQFSNSRSEMNVSTLELGDSALYLCASSLGGPDRSPLHFGNGTRLTVT.

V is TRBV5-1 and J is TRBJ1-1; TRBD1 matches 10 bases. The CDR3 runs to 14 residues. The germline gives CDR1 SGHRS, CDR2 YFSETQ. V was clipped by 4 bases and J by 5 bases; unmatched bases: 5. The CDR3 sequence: CASSGQGDGTEAFF. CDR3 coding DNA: TGCGCCAGCAGCGGACAGGGGGATGGGACTGAAGCTTTCTTT.

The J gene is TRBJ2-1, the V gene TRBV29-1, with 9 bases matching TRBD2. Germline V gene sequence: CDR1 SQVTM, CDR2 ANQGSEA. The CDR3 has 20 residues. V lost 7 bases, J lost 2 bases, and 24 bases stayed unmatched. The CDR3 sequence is CSGLELGGGDWGTTYNEQFF. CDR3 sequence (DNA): TGCAGCGGGCTAGAACTGGGCGGGGGGGACTGGGGGACTACCTACAATGAGCAGTTCTTC.

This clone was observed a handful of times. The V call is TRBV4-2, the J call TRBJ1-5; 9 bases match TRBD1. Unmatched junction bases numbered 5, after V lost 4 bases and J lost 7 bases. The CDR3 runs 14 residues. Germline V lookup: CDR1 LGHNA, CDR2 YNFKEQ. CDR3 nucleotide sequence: TGTGCCAGCAGCCGAGGGACAGGGAGCCAGCCCCAGCATTTT. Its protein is CASSRGTGSQPQHF.

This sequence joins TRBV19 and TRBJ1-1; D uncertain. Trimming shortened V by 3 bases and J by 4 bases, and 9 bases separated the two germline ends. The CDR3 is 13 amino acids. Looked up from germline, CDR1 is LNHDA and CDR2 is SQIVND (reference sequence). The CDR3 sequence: CASSIKISTEAFF. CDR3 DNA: TGTGCCAGTAGTATCAAAATCAGCACTGAAGCTTTCTTT.